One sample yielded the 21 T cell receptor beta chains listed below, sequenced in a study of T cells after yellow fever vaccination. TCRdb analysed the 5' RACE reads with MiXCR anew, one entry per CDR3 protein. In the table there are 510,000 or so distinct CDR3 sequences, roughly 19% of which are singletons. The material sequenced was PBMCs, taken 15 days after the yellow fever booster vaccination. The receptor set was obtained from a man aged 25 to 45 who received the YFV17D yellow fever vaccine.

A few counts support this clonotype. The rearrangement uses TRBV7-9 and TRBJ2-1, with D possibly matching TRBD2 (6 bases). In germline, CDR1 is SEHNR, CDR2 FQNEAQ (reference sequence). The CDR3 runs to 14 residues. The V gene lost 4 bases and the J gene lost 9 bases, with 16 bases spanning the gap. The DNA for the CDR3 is TGTGCCAGCAGCTCCGGGACTGCGGAAGGTGAGCAGTTCTTC. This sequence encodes CASSSGTAEGEQFF.

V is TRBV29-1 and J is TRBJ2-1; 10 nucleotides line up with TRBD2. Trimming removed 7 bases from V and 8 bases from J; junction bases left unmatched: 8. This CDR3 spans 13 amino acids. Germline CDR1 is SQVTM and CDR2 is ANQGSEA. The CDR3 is CSGRVAGGYEQFF. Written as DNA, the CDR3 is TGCAGCGGGAGAGTAGCGGGAGGCTATGAGCAGTTCTTC.

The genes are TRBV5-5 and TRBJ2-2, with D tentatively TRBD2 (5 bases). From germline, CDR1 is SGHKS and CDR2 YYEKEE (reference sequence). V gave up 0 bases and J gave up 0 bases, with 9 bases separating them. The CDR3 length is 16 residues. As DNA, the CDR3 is TGTGCCAGCAGCTTGGCGGGGTCTACGAACACCGGGGAGCTGTTTTTT. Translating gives CASSLAGSTNTGELFF.

CDR3 DNA: TGTGCCAGCAGCCCTTATCCCCATGCGGGCAACAATGAGCAGTTCTTC. Its protein product is CASSPYPHAGNNEQFF. The chain uses TRBV7-3 and TRBJ2-1; TRBD2 might be the D (5 bases). The V end was cut by 5 bases, the J end by 5 bases, with 19 bases between. Germline loops: CDR1 SGHTA, CDR2 FQGTGA. CDR3 length: 16 amino acids.

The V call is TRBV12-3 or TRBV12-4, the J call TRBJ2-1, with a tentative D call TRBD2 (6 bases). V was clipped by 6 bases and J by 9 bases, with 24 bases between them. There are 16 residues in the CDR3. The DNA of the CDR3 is TGTGCCAGCAGAGTATCCTCTCGCGGGGTTTTTGGTGAGCAGTTCTTC. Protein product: CASRVSSRGVFGEQFF.

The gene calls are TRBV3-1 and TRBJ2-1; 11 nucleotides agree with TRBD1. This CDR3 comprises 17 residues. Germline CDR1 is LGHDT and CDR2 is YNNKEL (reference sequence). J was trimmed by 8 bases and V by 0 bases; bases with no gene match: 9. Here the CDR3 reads CASSQDGGQGARDEQFF. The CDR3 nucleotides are TGTGCCAGCAGCCAAGATGGAGGACAGGGGGCCCGGGATGAGCAGTTCTTC.

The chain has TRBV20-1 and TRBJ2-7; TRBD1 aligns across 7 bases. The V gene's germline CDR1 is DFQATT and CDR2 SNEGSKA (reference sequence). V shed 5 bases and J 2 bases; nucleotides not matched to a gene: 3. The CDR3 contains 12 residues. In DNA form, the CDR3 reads TGCAGTGCTTTCGGACAGGCCTACGAGCAGTACTTC. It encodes CSAFGQAYEQYF.

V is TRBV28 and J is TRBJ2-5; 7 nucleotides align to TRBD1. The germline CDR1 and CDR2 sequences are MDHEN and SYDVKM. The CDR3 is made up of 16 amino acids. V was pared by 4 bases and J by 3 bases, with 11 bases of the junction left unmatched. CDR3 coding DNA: TGTGCCAGCAGTTCATCGGCAGGGGGTGCTAAAGAGACCCAGTACTTC. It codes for CASSSSAGGAKETQYF.

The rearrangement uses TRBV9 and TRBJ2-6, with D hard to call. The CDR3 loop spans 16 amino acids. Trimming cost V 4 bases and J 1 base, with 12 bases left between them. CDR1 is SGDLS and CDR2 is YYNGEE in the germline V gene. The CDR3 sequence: CASSPPPASGANVLTF. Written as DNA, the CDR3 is TGTGCCAGCAGCCCCCCCCCAGCGTCTGGGGCCAACGTCCTGACTTTC.

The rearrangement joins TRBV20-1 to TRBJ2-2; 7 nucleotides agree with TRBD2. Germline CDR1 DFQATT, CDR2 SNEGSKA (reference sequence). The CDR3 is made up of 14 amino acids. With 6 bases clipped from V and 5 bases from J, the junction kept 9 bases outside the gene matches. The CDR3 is CSAEDGRRTGELFF. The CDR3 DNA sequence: TGCAGTGCCGAAGACGGGAGGAGGACCGGGGAGCTGTTTTTT.

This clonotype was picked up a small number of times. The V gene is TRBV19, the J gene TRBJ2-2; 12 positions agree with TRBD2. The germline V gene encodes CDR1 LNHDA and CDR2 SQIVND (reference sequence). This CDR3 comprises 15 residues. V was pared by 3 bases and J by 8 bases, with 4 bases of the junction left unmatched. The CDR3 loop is CASSMTSGSRGELFF. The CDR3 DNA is TGTGCCAGTAGTATGACTAGCGGGAGTCGGGGGGAGCTGTTTTTT.

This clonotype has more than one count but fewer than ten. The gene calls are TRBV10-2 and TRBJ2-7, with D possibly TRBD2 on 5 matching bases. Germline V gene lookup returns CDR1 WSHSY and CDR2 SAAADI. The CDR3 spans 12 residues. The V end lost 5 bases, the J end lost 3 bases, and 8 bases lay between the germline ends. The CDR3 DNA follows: TGCGCCAGCAGTACCGAGGGCTACGAGCAGTACTTC. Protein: CASSTEGYEQYF.

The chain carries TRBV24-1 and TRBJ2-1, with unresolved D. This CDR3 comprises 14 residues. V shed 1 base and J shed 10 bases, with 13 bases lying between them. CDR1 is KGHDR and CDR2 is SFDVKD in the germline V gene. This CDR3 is CATSDFKTPREQFF. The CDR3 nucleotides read TGTGCCACCAGTGATTTCAAGACTCCGCGCGAGCAGTTCTTC.

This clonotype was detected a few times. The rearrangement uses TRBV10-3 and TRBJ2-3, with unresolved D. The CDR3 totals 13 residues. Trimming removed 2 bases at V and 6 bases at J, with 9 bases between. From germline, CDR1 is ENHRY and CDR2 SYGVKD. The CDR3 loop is CAISEVRVDTQYF. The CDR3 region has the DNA TGTGCCATCAGTGAGGTCCGGGTGGATACGCAGTATTTT.

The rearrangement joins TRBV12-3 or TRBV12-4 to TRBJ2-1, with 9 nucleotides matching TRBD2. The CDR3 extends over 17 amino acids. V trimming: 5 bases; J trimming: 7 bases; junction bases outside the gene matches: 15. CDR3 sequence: CASSTSTGRLAVNEQFF. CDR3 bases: TGTGCCAGCAGTACGAGTACCGGCCGACTAGCGGTTAATGAGCAGTTCTTC.

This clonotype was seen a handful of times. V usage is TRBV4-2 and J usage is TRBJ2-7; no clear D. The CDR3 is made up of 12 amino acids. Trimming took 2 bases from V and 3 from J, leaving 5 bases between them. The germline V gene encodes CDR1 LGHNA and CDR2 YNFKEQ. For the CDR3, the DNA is TGTGCCAGCAGCCAACATATCTACGAGCAGTACTTC. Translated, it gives CASSQHIYEQYF.

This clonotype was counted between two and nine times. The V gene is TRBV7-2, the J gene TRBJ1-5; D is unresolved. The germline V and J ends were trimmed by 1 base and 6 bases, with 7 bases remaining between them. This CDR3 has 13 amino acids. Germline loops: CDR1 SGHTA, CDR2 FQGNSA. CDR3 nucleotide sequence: TGTGCCAGCAGCTTAGGTCGTTCTCAGCCCCAGCATTTT. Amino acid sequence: CASSLGRSQPQHF.

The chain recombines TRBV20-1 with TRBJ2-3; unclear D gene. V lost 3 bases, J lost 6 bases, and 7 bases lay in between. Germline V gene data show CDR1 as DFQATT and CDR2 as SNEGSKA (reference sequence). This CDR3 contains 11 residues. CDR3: CSASSGDTQYF. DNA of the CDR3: TGCAGTGCTAGTTCCGGGGATACGCAGTATTTT.

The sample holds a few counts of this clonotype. CDR3 DNA: TGTGCCAGCAGCTTAGATCCGGGAAGGCCCACCCAGAGCTCCTACGAGCAGTACTTC. This sequence encodes CASSLDPGRPTQSSYEQYF. This chain joins TRBV11-2 and TRBJ2-7; perhaps TRBD2 as D (5 bases). V was pared by 0 bases and J by 0 bases, with 21 bases between. In germline, CDR1 is SGHAT, CDR2 FQNNGV. CDR3 length: 19 amino acids.

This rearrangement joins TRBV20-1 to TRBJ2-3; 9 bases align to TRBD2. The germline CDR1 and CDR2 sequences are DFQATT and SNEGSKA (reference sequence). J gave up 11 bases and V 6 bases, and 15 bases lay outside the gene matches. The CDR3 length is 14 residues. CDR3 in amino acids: CSAIEPSSGRGQYF. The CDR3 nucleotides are TGCAGTGCCATAGAACCCAGTAGCGGGAGAGGGCAGTATTTT.

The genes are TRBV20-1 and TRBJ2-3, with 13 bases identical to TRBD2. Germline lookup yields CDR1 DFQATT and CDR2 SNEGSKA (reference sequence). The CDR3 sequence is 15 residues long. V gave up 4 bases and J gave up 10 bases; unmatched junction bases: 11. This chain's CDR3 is CSATPLAGGPGAQYF. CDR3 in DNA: TGCAGTGCTACCCCACTAGCGGGAGGGCCCGGTGCGCAGTATTTT.